This TCR beta chain was recovered during a study of early T cells in non-severe SARS-CoV-2 infection (dated by TCRdb to the early 2020s). In the study overall: TCR sequencing used bulk RNA from unsorted whole blood, so alpha and beta chains could not be paired. Broad study findings and their caveats: VDJdb matching was skewed toward anti-spike CD8 responses, so virus-specific expansions were likely underestimated and private and CD4 specificities were missed.

Library preparation was by 5' RACE. TCRdb records NextSeq 500 as the sequencer. The TCR library protocol attached unique molecular identifiers to individual cDNA molecules to correct for sequencing error and PCR bias. Both TCR alpha and beta chains were sequenced, and tight co-correlation was observed between alpha and beta sequence abundances in each sample. For the original study's pipeline: V gene, J gene and CDR3 annotation of TCR sequences was performed with Decombinator V4. Expanded TCRs were defined as changing significantly between any two time points under a Poisson model with p below 0.0001. TCR abundances were normalised to the total number of TCRs sequenced in each sample and reported as counts per million. VDJdb, accessed 1 November 2021, was searched for CMV, EBV and SARS-CoV-2 annotated TCRs, with TCRs annotated for multiple antigens excluded. TCRdb handled the public reads itself, with Q25 trimming in fastp and clone calling in MiXCR, and kept productive beta chains. Each entry merges the rows of one CDR3 protein and shows their most common DNA and genes. These V and J calls are TCRdb output, not the study's own analysis. The sample includes about 60,000 distinct CDR3 sequences, with approximately 9.3% observed a single time. Less than 1.5% of the sample lies in the top ten.

This clonotype was counted only a few times. Its antigen remains undetermined. There are no base qualities to consult, and no much larger clone falls within one base. A case-control design nested within a healthcare worker cohort in London, UK, was used, with weekly nasopharyngeal swab PCR tests and blood sampling performed. Healthcare workers were recruited during the week of the UK lockdown, between 23 and 31 March 2020, and followed weekly for up to roughly 15 weeks. Sample: whole blood. This TCR was recovered from an adult who was a healthcare worker with PCR-confirmed SARS-CoV-2 infection or an uninfected control (not recorded which).

The DNA sequence reads TGTGCCACCAGCAGAGATCCCGGGGCGGCTAGCACAGATACGCAGTATTTT. It codes for CATSRDPGAASTDTQYF. The V and J segments used are TRBV15 and TRBJ2-3; the D gene could be TRBD1 or TRBD2, each one agreeing over 5 bases. The CDR3 has 17 amino acids, counting the end cysteine and phenylalanine. Only CDR3 DNA is held: 51 bases, read in frame from base 1. V loses 0 bases of germline sequence and J loses 0 bases, and the interval between the two ends is 13 bases. Based on the germline V gene (reference sequence), the CDR1 and CDR2 sequences are LNHNV and YYDKDF.